This TCR beta chain was obtained from a study of graft-versus-host responses after intestinal transplantation. As for the study in general: Each patient got anti-thymocyte globulin induction, then tacrolimus and steroids for around three years. Study-level findings and limits: GvH clones turned up in recipient marrow; some had shown up first in ileum or blood. Peak GvH clone levels in circulation were associated with early post-transplant HvG declines. High graft-versus-host to host-versus-graft T cell clonal ratios marked allografts of patients with graft-donor macrochimerism.

Measured with immunoSEQ multiplex PCR; TCRdb has only the in-frame clones, and not every one. The data contain approximately 92,000 clones, around nine tenths of them singletons. This CDR3 comprises 18 residues. Trimming took 2 bases from V and 0 from J, leaving 17 bases between them. Germline V lookup: CDR1 SGHAT, CDR2 FQNNGV. Worth noting for this clone: Its cognate antigen is unknown.

V and J are TRBV11-2 and TRBJ2-4, with D perhaps TRBD1 (5 bases). The origin of this receptor is a human donor who received an intestinal transplant. Specimen: unstimulated CD8+ T cells sorted from spleen or lymph node cells, collected before intestinal transplant. The CDR3 loop reads CASSLQGNHILAKNIQYF. CDR3 DNA: TGTGCCAGCAGCTTACAGGGAAACCATATTCTAGCCAAAAACATTCAGTACTTC.